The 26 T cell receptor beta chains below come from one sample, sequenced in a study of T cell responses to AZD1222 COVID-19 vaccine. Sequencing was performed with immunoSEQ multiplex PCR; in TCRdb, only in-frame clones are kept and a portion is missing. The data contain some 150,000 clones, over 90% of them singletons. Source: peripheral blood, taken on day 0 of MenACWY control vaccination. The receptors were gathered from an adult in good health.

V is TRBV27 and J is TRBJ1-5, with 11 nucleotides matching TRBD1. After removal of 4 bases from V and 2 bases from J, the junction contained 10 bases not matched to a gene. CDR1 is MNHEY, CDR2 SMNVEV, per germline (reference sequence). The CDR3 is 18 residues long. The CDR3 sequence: CASSSRTGGSGGNQPQHF. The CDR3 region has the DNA TGTGCCAGCAGTTCTCGGACAGGGGGCTCTGGGGGCAATCAGCCCCAGCATTTT.

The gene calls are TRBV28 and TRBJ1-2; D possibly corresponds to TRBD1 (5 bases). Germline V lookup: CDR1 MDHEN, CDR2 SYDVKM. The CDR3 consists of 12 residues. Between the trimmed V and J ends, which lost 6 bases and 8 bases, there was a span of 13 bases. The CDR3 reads CASSGQGGGYTF. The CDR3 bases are TGTGCCAGCAGCGGCCAGGGTGGCGGCTACACCTTC.

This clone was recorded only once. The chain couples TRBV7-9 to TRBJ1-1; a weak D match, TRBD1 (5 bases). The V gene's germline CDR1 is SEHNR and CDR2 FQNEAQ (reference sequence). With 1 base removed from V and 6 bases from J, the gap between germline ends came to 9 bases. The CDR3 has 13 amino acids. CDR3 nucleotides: TGTGCCAGCAGCTTAGTGGAGGGGTCTGAAGCTTTCTTT. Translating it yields CASSLVEGSEAFF.

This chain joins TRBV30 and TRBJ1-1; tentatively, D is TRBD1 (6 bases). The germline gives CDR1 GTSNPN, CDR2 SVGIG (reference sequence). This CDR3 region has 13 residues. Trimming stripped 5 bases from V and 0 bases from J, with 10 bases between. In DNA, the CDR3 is TGTGCCTGGGCCCACAGGGTGAACACTGAAGCTTTCTTT. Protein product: CAWAHRVNTEAFF.

CDR3: CASSLIGGTYEQYF. The CDR3 bases are TGTGCCAGCAGCCTAATCGGCGGTACCTACGAGCAGTACTTC. V is TRBV6-2 or TRBV6-3 and J is TRBJ2-7; D not certain. Germline CDR1 reads MNHEY; CDR2 reads SVGEGT. The CDR3 has 14 amino acids. Trimming removed 6 bases at V and 2 bases at J, with 14 bases between.

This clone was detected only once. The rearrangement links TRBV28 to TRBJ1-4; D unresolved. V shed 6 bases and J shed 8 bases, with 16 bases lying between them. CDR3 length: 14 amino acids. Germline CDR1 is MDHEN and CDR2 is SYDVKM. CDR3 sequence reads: CASSPGTGSEKLFF. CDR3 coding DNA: TGTGCCAGCAGCCCTGGAACGGGCTCAGAAAAACTGTTTTTT.

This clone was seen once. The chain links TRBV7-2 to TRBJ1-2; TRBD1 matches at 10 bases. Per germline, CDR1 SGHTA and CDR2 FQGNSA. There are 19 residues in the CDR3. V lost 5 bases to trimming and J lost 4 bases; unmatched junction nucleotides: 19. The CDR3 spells CASSPTPGTGAHRAYGYTF. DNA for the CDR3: TGTGCCAGCAGCCCGACTCCCGGGACAGGGGCTCATCGTGCCTATGGCTACACCTTC.

The CDR3 nucleotides are TGTGCCAGCAGCCAGTGGACGGCGGATTCACCCCTCCACTTT. It is translated as CASSQWTADSPLHF. The V call is TRBV3-1 (or the pseudogene TRBV3-2), the J call TRBJ1-6; D is uncertain. Trimming pared 3 bases from V and 8 bases from J, leaving 11 bases between. The CDR3 runs to 14 residues. From germline, CDR1 is LGHDT and CDR2 YNNKEL (reference sequence).

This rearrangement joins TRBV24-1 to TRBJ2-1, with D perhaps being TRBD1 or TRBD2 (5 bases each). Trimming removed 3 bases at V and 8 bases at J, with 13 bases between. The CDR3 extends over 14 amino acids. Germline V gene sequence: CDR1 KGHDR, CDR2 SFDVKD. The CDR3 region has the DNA TGTGCCACCAGTGATGATAGCGTCAGGGATGAGCAGTTCTTC. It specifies CATSDDSVRDEQFF.

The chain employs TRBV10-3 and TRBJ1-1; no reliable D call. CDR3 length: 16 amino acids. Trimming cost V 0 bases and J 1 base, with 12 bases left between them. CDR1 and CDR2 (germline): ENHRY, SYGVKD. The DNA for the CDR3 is TGTGCCATCAGTGAGTCGACTTGGTACCCGAACACTGAAGCTTTCTTT. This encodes CAISESTWYPNTEAFF.

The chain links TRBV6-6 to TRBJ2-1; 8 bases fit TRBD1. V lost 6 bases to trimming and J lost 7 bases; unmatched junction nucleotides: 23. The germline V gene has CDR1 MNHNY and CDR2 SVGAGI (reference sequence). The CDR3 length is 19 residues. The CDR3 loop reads CASSRVAGAGGTGMNEQFF. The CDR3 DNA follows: TGTGCCAGCAGCCGAGTCGCCGGGGCAGGGGGCACCGGAATGAATGAGCAGTTCTTC.

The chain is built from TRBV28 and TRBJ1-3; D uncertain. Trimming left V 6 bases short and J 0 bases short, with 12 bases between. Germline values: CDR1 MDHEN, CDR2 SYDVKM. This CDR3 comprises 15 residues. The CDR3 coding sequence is TGTGCCAGCAGCCCTAGAACGGACTCTGGAAACACCATATATTTT. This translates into CASSPRTDSGNTIYF. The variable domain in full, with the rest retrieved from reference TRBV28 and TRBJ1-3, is DVKVTQSSRYLVKRTGEKVFLECVQDMDHENMFWYRQDPGLGLRLIYFSYDVKMKEKGDIPEGYSVSREKKERFSLILESASTNQTSMYLCASSPRTDSGNTIYFGEGSWLTVV.

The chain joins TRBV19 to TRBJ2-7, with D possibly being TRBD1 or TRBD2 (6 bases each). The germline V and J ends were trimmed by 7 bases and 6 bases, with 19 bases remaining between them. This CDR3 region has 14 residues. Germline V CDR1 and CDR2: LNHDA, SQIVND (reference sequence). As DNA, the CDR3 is TGTGCCAGTAAAATGCAGGGGACTTCGGGCGAGCAGTACTTC. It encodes CASKMQGTSGEQYF.

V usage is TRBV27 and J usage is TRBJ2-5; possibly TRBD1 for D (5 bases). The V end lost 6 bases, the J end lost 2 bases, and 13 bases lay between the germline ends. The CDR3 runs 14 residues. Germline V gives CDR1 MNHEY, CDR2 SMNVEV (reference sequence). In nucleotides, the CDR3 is TGTGCCAGCAGCCGCAGGGTTAGGCAAGAGACCCAGTACTTC. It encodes CASSRRVRQETQYF.

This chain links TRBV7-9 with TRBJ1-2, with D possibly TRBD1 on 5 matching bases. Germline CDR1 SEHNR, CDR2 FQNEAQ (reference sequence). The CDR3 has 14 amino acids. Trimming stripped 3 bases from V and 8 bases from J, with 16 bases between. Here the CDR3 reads CASSFGVGDRGYTF. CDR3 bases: TGTGCCAGCAGCTTTGGTGTAGGGGACCGGGGCTACACCTTC.

CDR3 DNA: TGCGCCAGCAGCCAAGGGCGAGGAGACTTCTACAATGAGCAGTTCTTC. This encodes CASSQGRGDFYNEQFF. V gene TRBV4-3 combines with J gene TRBJ2-1; no firm D call. V lost 1 base to trimming and J lost 3 bases, with 13 bases between them. Germline CDR1 is LGHNA and CDR2 is YSLEER. CDR3 length equals 16 residues.

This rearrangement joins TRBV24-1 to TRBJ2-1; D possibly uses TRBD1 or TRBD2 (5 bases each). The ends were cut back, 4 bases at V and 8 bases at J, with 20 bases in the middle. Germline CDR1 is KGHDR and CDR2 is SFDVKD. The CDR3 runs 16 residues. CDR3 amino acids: CATSDLRGGGLDEQFF. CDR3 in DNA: TGTGCCACCAGTGACCTGAGGGGTGGAGGTTTGGATGAGCAGTTCTTC.

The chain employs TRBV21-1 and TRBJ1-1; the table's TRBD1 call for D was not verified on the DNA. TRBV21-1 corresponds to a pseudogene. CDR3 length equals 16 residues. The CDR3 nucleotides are TGTGCCAGCAGCAAAGGAGGCCACAGGGCGAAGACTGAAGCTTTCTTT. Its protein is CASSKGGHRAKTEAFF.

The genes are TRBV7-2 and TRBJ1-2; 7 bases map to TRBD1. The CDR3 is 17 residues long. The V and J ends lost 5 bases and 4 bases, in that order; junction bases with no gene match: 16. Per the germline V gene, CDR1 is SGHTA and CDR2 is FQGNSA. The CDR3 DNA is TGTGCCAGCAGCGTATGGGGACAGAGTGTAAGCCGCTATGGCTACACCTTC. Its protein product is CASSVWGQSVSRYGYTF. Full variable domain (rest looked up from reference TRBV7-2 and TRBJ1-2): GAGVSQSPSNKVTEKGKDVELRCDPISGHTALYWYRQSLGQGLEFLIYFQGNSAPDKSGLPSDRFSAERTGGSVSTLTIQRTQQEDSAVYLCASSVWGQSVSRYGYTFGSGTRLTVV.

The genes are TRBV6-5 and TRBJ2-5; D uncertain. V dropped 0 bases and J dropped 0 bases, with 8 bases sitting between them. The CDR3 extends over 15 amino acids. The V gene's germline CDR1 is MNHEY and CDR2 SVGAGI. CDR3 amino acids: CASSYSPPYQETQYF. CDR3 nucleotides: TGTGCCAGCAGTTACTCTCCCCCCTACCAAGAGACCCAGTACTTC.

Written as DNA, the CDR3 is TGTGCCGTCCCCGGGGCAGGGCTTCCGGAAGCTTTCTTT. Protein: CAVPGAGLPEAFF. The chain is built from TRBV6-4 and TRBJ1-1, with TRBD1 as a possible D gene (5 bases). Germline V gene data show CDR1 as MRHNA and CDR2 as SNTAGT. The CDR3 sequence is 13 residues long. With 11 bases removed from V and 8 bases from J, the gap between germline ends came to 21 bases.

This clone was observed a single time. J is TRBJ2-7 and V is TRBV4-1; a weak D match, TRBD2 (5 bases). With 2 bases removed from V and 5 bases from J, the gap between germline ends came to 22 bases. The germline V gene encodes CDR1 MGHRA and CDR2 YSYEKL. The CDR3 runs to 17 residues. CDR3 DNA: TGCGCCAGCAGCCAAACAATCACGAGAGGACGCGGGCACGAGCAGTACTTC. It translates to CASSQTITRGRGHEQYF.

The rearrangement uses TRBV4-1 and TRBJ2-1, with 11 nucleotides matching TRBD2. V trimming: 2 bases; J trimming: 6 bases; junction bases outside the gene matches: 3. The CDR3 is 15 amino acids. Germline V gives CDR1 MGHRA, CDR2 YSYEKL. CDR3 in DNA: TGCGCCAGCAGCCAACCGGGACTAGCGGTCAATGAGCAGTTCTTC. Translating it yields CASSQPGLAVNEQFF.

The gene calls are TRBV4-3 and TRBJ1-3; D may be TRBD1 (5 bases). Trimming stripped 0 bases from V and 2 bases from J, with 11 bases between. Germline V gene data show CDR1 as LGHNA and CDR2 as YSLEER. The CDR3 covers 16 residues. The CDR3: CASSQEVGDPGNTIYF. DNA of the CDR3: TGCGCCAGCAGCCAAGAGGTGGGGGATCCTGGAAACACCATATATTTT.

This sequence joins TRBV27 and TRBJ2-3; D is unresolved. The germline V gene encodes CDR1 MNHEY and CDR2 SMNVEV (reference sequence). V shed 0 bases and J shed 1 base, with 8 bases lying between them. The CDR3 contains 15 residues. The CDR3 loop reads CASSLSPERTDTQYF. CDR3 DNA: TGTGCCAGCAGTTTATCGCCTGAACGCACAGATACGCAGTATTTT.

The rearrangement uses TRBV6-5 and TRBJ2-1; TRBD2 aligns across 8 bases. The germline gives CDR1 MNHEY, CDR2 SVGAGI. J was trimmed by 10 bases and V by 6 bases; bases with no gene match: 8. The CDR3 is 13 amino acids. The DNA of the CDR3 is TGTGCCAGCAGAAAAGCGGGAGAGAGGGAGCAGTTCTTC. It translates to CASRKAGEREQFF.